This TCR beta chain was recovered during a study of T-cell memory formation after mild COVID-19. Overall study: The two donors had largely donor-specific TCR clusters.

TCRdb recomputed calls from the 5' RACE reads with MiXCR, one row per CDR3 protein. Here the sample spans around 53,000 distinct CDR3 sequences, 10% to 15% being singletons. This clonotype was picked up many times. Germline CDR1 is SGHRS and CDR2 is YFSETQ. V lost 4 bases and J 8 bases, leaving 19 bases between the germline ends. CDR3 length: 15 amino acids. V usage is TRBV5-1 and J usage is TRBJ2-4; possibly TRBD1 or TRBD2 for D (5 bases each). The TCR sequence derives from a man aged 18 to 30 who had mild COVID-19 (a few samples of this study predate the infection). Cell type and time point are not known. Material for sequencing was PBMCs or a T cell subset sorted from them (not recorded which). The CDR3, as DNA: TGCGCCAGCAGCATCCTAGGGGCCGGAGGAGACATTCAGTACTTC. Protein product: CASSILGAGGDIQYF.